This entry lists 10 T cell receptor beta chains sequenced from one sample in a study of blood T cell repertoires in COVID-19. Using immunoSEQ multiplex PCR, the repertoire was profiled, and TCRdb retains in-frame clones only, with some absent. The sample consists of 180,000 or so clones, roughly 87% of them appearing once. The sequenced sample consisted of PBMCs or T cells enriched from blood (not recorded which). The receptors stem from a middle-aged man who had recovered from COVID-19.

V and J are TRBV28 and TRBJ1-1, with 10 positions matching TRBD1. Trimming at V came to 9 bases and at J to 5 bases, leaving 15 bases not matched to a gene. In germline, CDR1 is MDHEN, CDR2 SYDVKM. The CDR3 contains 16 residues. CDR3 residues: CASRGQGNWGRTEAFF. The CDR3 region has the DNA TGTGCCAGTAGGGGACAGGGGAATTGGGGAAGGACTGAAGCTTTCTTT.

The V call is TRBV7-9, the J call TRBJ2-1, with 8 bases identical to TRBD2. V shed 0 bases, J shed 5 bases, and the junction held 0 bases outside the gene matches. Germline V lookup: CDR1 SEHNR, CDR2 FQNEAQ (reference sequence). This CDR3 contains 14 residues. The CDR3 DNA reads as TGTGCCAGCAGCTTAGCAGCGGGGGACAATGAGCAGTTCTTC. This translates into CASSLAAGDNEQFF.

The chain combines TRBV27 with TRBJ2-1; 10 bases align to TRBD1. The germline gives CDR1 MNHEY, CDR2 SMNVEV (reference sequence). The CDR3 runs to 13 residues. The V and J ends lost 9 bases and 9 bases, in that order; junction bases with no gene match: 8. In nucleotides, the CDR3 is TGTGCCAGTCGGGACAGGGGATGGAGTGAGCAGTTCTTC. It specifies CASRDRGWSEQFF.

This clone was seen only once. The rearrangement links TRBV19 to TRBJ2-2; 9 bases line up with TRBD1. This CDR3 region has 16 residues. J lost 5 bases, V lost 3 bases, and 7 bases had no gene match. Germline CDR1 is LNHDA and CDR2 is SQIVND (reference sequence). The CDR3 DNA is TGTGCCAGTAGTATGATCCGGACAGGGGCTACCGGGGAGCTGTTTTTT. It codes for CASSMIRTGATGELFF.

The rearrangement joins TRBV5-1 to TRBJ1-3; possibly TRBD1 for D (5 bases). The V end was cut by 0 bases, the J end by 0 bases, with 7 bases between. The CDR3 has 15 residues. Germline V gene data show CDR1 as SGHRS and CDR2 as YFSETQ. CDR3 sequence: CASSLEDSSGNTIYF. The CDR3, as DNA: TGCGCCAGCAGCTTGGAAGACAGCTCTGGAAACACCATATATTTT.

This chain links TRBV6-2 or TRBV6-3 with TRBJ2-3; D gene ambiguous. This CDR3 has 15 amino acids. Trimming took 2 bases from V and 4 from J, leaving 13 bases between them. Germline assignment: CDR1 MNHEY and CDR2 SVGEGT. The chain's CDR3 is CASSYRVGEADTQYF. The CDR3 bases are TGTGCCAGCAGTTACCGGGTTGGAGAGGCAGATACGCAGTATTTT.

This clone was counted a few times. This chain connects TRBV28 to TRBJ2-3; D is ambiguous. CDR1 is MDHEN and CDR2 is SYDVKM in the germline V gene. This CDR3 has 14 residues. Deletions cut 10 bases from V and 4 bases from J, with 18 bases between. The DNA for the CDR3 is TGTGCCACCCGCGGTTCCCTAGTCCCAGATACGCAGTATTTT. Translating gives CATRGSLVPDTQYF. The full variable domain, rest sourced from reference TRBV28 and TRBJ2-3, is DVKVTQSSRYLVKRTGEKVFLECVQDMDHENMFWYRQDPGLGLRLIYFSYDVKMKEKGDIPEGYSVSREKKERFSLILESASTNQTSMYLCATRGSLVPDTQYFGPGTRLTVL.

The genes are TRBV28 and TRBJ1-5; D remains unclear. Deletions cut 3 bases from V and 6 bases from J, with 6 bases between. Germline V gene lookup returns CDR1 MDHEN and CDR2 SYDVKM. The CDR3 totals 12 residues. The CDR3 protein is CASSLIGQPQHF. CDR3 in DNA: TGTGCCAGCAGTTTGATCGGTCAGCCCCAGCATTTT.

The rearrangement uses TRBV29-1 and TRBJ2-7; D might be TRBD2 (5 bases). Trimming shortened V by 2 bases and J by 3 bases, and 11 bases separated the two germline ends. Germline assignment: CDR1 SQVTM and CDR2 ANQGSEA. The CDR3 covers 13 residues. Here the CDR3 DNA reads TGCAGCGTTGAAAGAGGGAGTGGCTACGAGCAGTACTTC. Protein product: CSVERGSGYEQYF.

The chain is built from TRBV19 and TRBJ1-6, with 7 bases identical to TRBD1. Germline V gives CDR1 LNHDA, CDR2 SQIVND (reference sequence). V gave up 4 bases and J gave up 0 bases; unmatched junction bases: 12. The CDR3 runs 19 residues. The CDR3, as DNA: TGTGCCAGTAGTAGAAAGACAACCTGGGACAGCTCCTATAATTCACCCCTCCACTTT. Its translation: CASSRKTTWDSSYNSPLHF.